One sample yielded the 5 T cell receptor beta chains listed below, sequenced in a study of shared clonotypes between healthy human individuals. The assay was immunoSEQ multiplex PCR, and TCRdb's table has in-frame clones only and misses some. Seen here are 600,000 to 800,000 clones, approximately 77% observed once, and the top ten hold roughly 1.8%. Sequences were obtained from memory CD4+ T cells sorted from blood. The subset was: CD45RA-negative fraction. The receptors shown here come from a woman in her twenties or thirties in good health.

V is TRBV5-6 and J is TRBJ1-4, with a tentative D call TRBD1 (6 bases). The CDR3 length is 14 residues. The germline V gene has CDR1 SGHDT and CDR2 YYEEEE. V dropped 2 bases and J dropped 8 bases, with 13 bases sitting between them. The CDR3 sequence is CASSFIGGSEKLFF. CDR3 nucleotides: TGTGCCAGCAGCTTTATAGGGGGATCCGAAAAACTGTTTTTT.

The J gene is TRBJ2-7, the V gene TRBV5-1; D call uncertain. The germline gives CDR1 SGHRS, CDR2 YFSETQ. CDR3 length: 12 residues. V was shortened by 4 bases and J by 0 bases, with 5 bases between the two germline ends. The CDR3 DNA sequence: TGCGCCAGCAGCGTCGACTCCTACGAGCAGTACTTC. As protein: CASSVDSYEQYF.

As to this clone: Other DNA sequences from this sample encode an identical CDR3 as well. The chain employs TRBV4-2 and TRBJ1-1; D is unclear. V was pared by 0 bases and J by 0 bases, with 5 bases between. Germline V gene lookup returns CDR1 LGHNA and CDR2 YNFKEQ. The CDR3 sequence is 14 residues long. This chain's CDR3 is CASSQDGLNTEAFF. CDR3 DNA sequence: TGTGCCAGCAGCCAAGACGGGCTGAACACTGAAGCTTTCTTT.

The chain uses TRBV28 and TRBJ1-1; no firm D call. The CDR3 runs 16 residues. Looked up from germline, CDR1 is MDHEN and CDR2 is SYDVKM. Trimming pared 10 bases from V and 4 bases from J, leaving 25 bases between. As DNA, the CDR3 is TGTGCCACCTATTCGTTCCGGTCGGTGGGGAGCACTGAAGCTTTCTTT. Its protein is CATYSFRSVGSTEAFF.

The V gene is TRBV7-9, the J gene TRBJ2-1, with 15 bases fitting TRBD2. This CDR3 has 18 residues. V was pared by 4 bases and J by 4 bases, with 8 bases of the junction left unmatched. Looked up from germline, CDR1 is SEHNR and CDR2 is FQNEAQ (reference sequence). This chain's CDR3 is CASSYGTSGRRAYNEQFF. The CDR3 DNA sequence: TGTGCCAGCAGCTACGGGACTAGCGGGAGGAGGGCTTACAATGAGCAGTTCTTC.